The T cell receptor (beta chain) described here comes from a study of beta chain features in type 1 diabetes. Study results and caveats: People with Type 1 diabetes carried modestly yet significantly shorter TCRB CDR3s in all four CD4+ subsets.

What was sequenced were expressed TCRB transcripts, since all of the isolated RNA had been reverse transcribed. Sequencing used immunoSEQ multiplex PCR; TCRdb keeps in-frame clones, though not all of them. Among 250,000 to 300,000 clones listed, approximately 25% were seen once. By way of CD45RO/CCR7/CD25/CD127/CD95/CD27, the CD4+ regulatory, stem cell-like memory, central memory and naive cells were sorted. Points on this clone: Its antigen is unidentified.

V trimming: 4 bases; J trimming: 3 bases; junction bases outside the gene matches: 5. The CDR3 is made up of 14 amino acids. Germline CDR1 is SGHRS and CDR2 is YFSETQ. The chain links TRBV5-1 to TRBJ2-7; TRBD1 aligns across 9 bases. The TCR originated in a woman aged 25 to 39 with type 1 diabetes. The specimen was naive CD4+ T cells from blood. CDR3 residues: CASSTGDRDYEQYF. The CDR3 bases are TGCGCCAGCAGCACCGGGGACAGGGACTACGAGCAGTACTTC.